This T cell receptor (beta chain) was retrieved from a study of blood T cell repertoires in COVID-19. On the study more broadly: Collection of acute and convalescent COVID-19 samples took place in the United States, Italy and Spain.

Assay used: immunoSEQ multiplex PCR; TCRdb lists only in-frame clones, some missing. There are about 130,000 clones in the sample; around 81% occur only once, and about a sixth lies in the top ten. Material for sequencing was peripheral blood. The TCR originated in a man aged 30 to 39 with COVID-19, enrolled during active disease.

Written as DNA, the CDR3 is TGTGCCAGCAGCCCCGGGAGGGGGCCTGACTATGGCTACACCTTC. Its protein product is CASSPGRGPDYGYTF. This chain joins TRBV6-5 and TRBJ1-2, with TRBD1 identical over 7 bases. The V and J ends lost 6 bases and 3 bases, in that order; junction bases with no gene match: 10. The CDR3 is 15 residues long. CDR1 and CDR2 (germline): MNHEY, SVGAGI.